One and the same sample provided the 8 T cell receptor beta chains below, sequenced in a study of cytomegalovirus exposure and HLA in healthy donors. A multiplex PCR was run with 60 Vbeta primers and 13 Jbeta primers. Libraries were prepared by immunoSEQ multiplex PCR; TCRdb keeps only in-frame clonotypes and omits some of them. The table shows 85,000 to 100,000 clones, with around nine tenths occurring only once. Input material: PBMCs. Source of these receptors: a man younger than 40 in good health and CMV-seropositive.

The CDR3 nucleotides read TGTGCCAGCAGCTTGGGCGAGTTGAACACAGATACGCAGTATTTT. It codes for CASSLGELNTDTQYF. V gene TRBV7-9 combines with J gene TRBJ2-3, with D unresolved. V was trimmed by 3 bases and J by 2 bases, leaving 12 bases between them. Germline values: CDR1 SEHNR, CDR2 FQNEAQ (reference sequence). This CDR3 spans 15 amino acids.

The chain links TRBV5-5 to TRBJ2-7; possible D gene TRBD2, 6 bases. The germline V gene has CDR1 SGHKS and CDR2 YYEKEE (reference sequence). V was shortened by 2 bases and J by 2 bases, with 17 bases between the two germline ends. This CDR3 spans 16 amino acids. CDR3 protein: CASSFLIRERTYEQYF. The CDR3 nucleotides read TGTGCCAGCAGCTTTCTTATCCGGGAGAGAACCTACGAGCAGTACTTC.

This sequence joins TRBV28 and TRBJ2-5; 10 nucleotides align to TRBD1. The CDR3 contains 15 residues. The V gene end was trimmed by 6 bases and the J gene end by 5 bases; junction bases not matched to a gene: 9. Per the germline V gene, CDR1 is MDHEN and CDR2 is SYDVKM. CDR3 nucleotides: TGTGCCAGCAGGGAGCCGGGACAGGGGCGGGAGACCCAGTACTTC. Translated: CASREPGQGRETQYF.

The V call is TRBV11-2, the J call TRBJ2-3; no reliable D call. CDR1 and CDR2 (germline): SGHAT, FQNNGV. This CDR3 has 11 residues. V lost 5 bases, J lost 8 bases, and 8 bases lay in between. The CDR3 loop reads CASSPWSTQYF. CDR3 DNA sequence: TGTGCCAGCAGCCCATGGAGTACGCAGTATTTT. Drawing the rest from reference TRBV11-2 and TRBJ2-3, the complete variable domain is EAGVAQSPRYKIIEKRQSVAFWCNPISGHATLYWYQQILGQGPKLLIQFQNNGVVDDSQLPKDRFSAERLKGVDSTLKIQPAKLEDSAVYLCASSPWSTQYFGPGTRLTVL.

The CDR3, as DNA: TGTGCCAGCAGCTTGGACTGGGGAGGAGAGACCCAGTACTTC. Protein product: CASSLDWGGETQYF. The genes are TRBV5-6 and TRBJ2-5, with a weak D call TRBD2 (6 bases). This CDR3 region has 14 residues. Germline V lookup: CDR1 SGHDT, CDR2 YYEEEE. Trimming took 0 bases from V and 4 from J, leaving 10 bases between them.

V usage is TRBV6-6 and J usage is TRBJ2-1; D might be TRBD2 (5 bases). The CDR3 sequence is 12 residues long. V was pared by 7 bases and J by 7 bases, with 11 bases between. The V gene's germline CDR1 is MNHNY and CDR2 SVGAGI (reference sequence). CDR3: CASNDYLNEQFF. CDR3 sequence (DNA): TGTGCCAGCAACGACTACTTGAATGAGCAGTTCTTC.

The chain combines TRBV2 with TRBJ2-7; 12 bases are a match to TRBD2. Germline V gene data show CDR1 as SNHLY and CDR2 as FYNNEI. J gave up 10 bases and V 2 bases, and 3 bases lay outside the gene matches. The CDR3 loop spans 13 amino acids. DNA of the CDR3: TGTGCCAGCAGTGAACTAGCGGGAGGGGAACAGTACTTC. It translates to CASSELAGGEQYF.

DNA of the CDR3: TGTGCCAGCAGCTCAGGTGGGTGGGGCACCGAGTACAATGAGCAGTTCTTC. Its protein is CASSSGGWGTEYNEQFF. The gene calls are TRBV7-9 and TRBJ2-1, with a possible D match to TRBD1 (5 bases). The V and J ends lost 4 bases and 4 bases respectively, with 20 bases between them. The CDR3 has 17 residues. The germline CDR1 and CDR2 sequences are SEHNR and FQNEAQ (reference sequence).